The 3 T cell receptor beta chains listed next were all sequenced from one sample in a study of T cell repertoires in cytomegalovirus infection. TCRdb ran MiXCR on the reads and lists one entry per CDR3 protein. The sample shows 180,000 or so distinct CDR3 sequences, about 15% of them seen only once. Sequencing used CD8+ T cells from PBMCs. These receptors came from a human donor in good health (CMV status not recorded). Some clones in this sample may be carry-over from other donors' samples.

The gene calls are TRBV19 and TRBJ1-1, with TRBD1 identical over 7 bases. Losses at the gene ends were 3 bases for V and 4 bases for J; bases not matched to a gene: 5. CDR1 LNHDA and CDR2 SQIVND come from the germline V gene (reference sequence). CDR3 size: 14 residues. The CDR3 DNA reads TGTGCCAGTAGTATGGGAGGGGGCTTCACTGAAGCTTTCTTT. Encoded protein: CASSMGGGFTEAFF.

This clonotype was counted a few times. The rearrangement joins TRBV7-9 to TRBJ2-7; 13 nucleotides agree with TRBD2. The CDR3 has 16 amino acids. V shed 5 bases, J shed 4 bases, and the junction held 8 bases outside the gene matches. Per the germline V gene, CDR1 is SEHNR and CDR2 is FQNEAQ (reference sequence). DNA for the CDR3: TGTGCCAGCAGCCCGCCGACTAGCGGGGGGACTTACGAGCAGTACTTC. It specifies CASSPPTSGGTYEQYF.

This clonotype was observed a few times. The rearrangement joins TRBV7-8 to TRBJ2-3; TRBD2 matches at 8 bases. This CDR3 contains 16 residues. Germline loops: CDR1 SGHVS, CDR2 FQNEAQ. V lost 5 bases to trimming and J lost 2 bases; unmatched junction nucleotides: 9. CDR3 bases: TGTGCCAGCAGCCGGGGGATAGCGGGGTCCACAGATACGCAGTATTTT. Translating gives CASSRGIAGSTDTQYF.